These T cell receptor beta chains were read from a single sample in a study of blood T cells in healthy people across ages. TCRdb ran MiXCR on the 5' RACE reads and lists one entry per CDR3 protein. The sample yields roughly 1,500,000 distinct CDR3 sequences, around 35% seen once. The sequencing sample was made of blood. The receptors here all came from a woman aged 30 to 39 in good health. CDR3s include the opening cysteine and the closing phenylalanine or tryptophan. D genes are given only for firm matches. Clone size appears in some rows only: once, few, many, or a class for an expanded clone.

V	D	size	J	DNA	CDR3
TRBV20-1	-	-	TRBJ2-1	TGCAGTGCTAGAGTACTACAGGACAATGAGCAGTTCTTC	CSARVLQDNEQFF
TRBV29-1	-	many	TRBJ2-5	TGCAGCGTTGTAATAGGGTTCCTGTACCAAGAGACCCAGTACTTC	CSVVIGFLYQETQYF
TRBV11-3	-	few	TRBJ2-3	TGTGCCAGCAGCCCGATCCTAGGTGATACGCAGTATTTT	CASSPILGDTQYF
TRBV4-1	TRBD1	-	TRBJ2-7	TGCGCCAACAGCCAAGGGGACAGGGCAATTAGCGAGCAGTACTTC	CANSQGDRAISEQYF
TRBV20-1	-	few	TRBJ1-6	TGCAGTGCCCACGGGGACTATTCCTCCTATAATTCACCCCTCCACTTT	CSAHGDYSSYNSPLHF
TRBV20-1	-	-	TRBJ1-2	TGCAGTGCTAGACTCGGGCCCGCTTGCTATGGCTACACCTTC	CSARLGPACYGYTF
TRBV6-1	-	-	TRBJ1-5	TGTGCCAGCAGAGAGGGGGGGCAATTTCGGCCCCAGCATTTT	CASREGGQFRPQHF
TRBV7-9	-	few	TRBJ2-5	TGTGCCAGCAGCCCGGGAGTGGCTGGGGGGCAAGAGACCCAGTACTTC	CASSPGVAGGQETQYF
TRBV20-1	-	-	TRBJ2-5	TGCAGTGCTAGAGCAGTCCCACCCAGGGAGACCCAGTACTTC	CSARAVPPRETQYF
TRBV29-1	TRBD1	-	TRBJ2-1	TGCAGCTTCGGGCTTCTGGGGGGACAGGGGACCTACGAGCAGTTCTTC	CSFGLLGGQGTYEQFF
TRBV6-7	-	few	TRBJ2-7	TGTGCCAGCAGTTACCTTGAGGAGGGACGGACCTACGAGCAGTACTTC	CASSYLEEGRTYEQYF
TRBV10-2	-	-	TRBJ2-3	TGCGCCAGCAGTGAATGGCAGGCTAGCACAGATACGCAGTATTTT	CASSEWQASTDTQYF
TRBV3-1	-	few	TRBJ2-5	TGTGCCAGCACCCATCTGGGGGGCGAGGGGCAAGAGACCCAGTACTTC	CASTHLGGEGQETQYF
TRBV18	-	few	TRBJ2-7	TGTGCCAGCTCACCTAAGGGTTCCTACGAGCAGTACTTC	CASSPKGSYEQYF
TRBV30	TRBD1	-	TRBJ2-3	TGTGCCTGGAACCAGGGCAGGGGGCAGACAGATACGCAGTATTTT	CAWNQGRGQTDTQYF
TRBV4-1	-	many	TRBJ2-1	TGCGCCAGCAGCCAAGGGGGCCAGGGAAACTACAATGAGCAGTTCTTC	CASSQGGQGNYNEQFF
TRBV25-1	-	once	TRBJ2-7	TGTGCCAGCAGTCCGAATCTGGCAGGGGCGGGGTACGAGCAGTACTTC	CASSPNLAGAGYEQYF
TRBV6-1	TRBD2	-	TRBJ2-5	TGTGCCAGCACCTCGACTAGCGGGGGGGCGTGGCAAAAGACCCAGTACTTC	CASTSTSGGAWQKTQYF
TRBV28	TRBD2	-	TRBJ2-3	TGTGCCAGCAGTCTTCAGAAAGCGGGAGACGCAGATACGCAGTATTTT	CASSLQKAGDADTQYF
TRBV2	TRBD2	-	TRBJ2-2	TGTGCCAGCGGACTAGCGGGGCCCACCGGGGAGCTGTTTTTT	CASGLAGPTGELFF
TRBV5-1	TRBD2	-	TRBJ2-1	TGCGCCAGCAGCTTAGCGGGAGTGTCCTACGATGAGCAGTTCTTC	CASSLAGVSYDEQFF
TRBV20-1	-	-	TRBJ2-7	TGCAGTGCTAAGGTCCAGCCCTACGAGCAGTACTTC	CSAKVQPYEQYF
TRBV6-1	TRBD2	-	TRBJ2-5	TGTGCCAGCAGCGTTGAGACTAGCGGGAGTGAGACCCAGTACTTC	CASSVETSGSETQYF
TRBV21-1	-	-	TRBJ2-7	TGTGCCAGCAGCAAAGGACGGGACAGCTCGAGCTCCTACGAGCAGTACTTC	CASSKGRDSSSSYEQYF
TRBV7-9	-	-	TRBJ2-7	TGTGCCGGCAGCTTCCCCCAGCGCCCCTACGAGCAGTACTTC	CAGSFPQRPYEQYF
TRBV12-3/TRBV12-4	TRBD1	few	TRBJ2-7	TGTGCCAGCAGGGCGGACAGGGGAGCGCAGTACTTC	CASRADRGAQYF
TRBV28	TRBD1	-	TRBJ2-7	TGTGCCAGCAGTTTCTCCGCGACAGGGGGCTTCTACGAGCAGTACTTC	CASSFSATGGFYEQYF
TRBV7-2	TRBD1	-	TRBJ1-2	TGTGCCAGCAGCTCAACCCCTTCGACAGGGAAGGGATATGGCTACACCTTC	CASSSTPSTGKGYGYTF
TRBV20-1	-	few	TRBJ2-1	TGCAGTGCTAGACCCCCAGGTATATACAATGAGCAGTTCTTC	CSARPPGIYNEQFF
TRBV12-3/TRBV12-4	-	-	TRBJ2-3	TGTGCCAGCAGTTTTCGGGGAGTGAGCACAGATACGCAGTATTTT	CASSFRGVSTDTQYF
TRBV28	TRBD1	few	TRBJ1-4	TGTGCCAGCAGCCAACCGGGACAGGCGGATCCGTCTGAAAAACTGTTTTTT	CASSQPGQADPSEKLFF
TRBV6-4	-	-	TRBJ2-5	TGTGCCAGCAGTGACTCTGTAGGGCGTGAGCAGTACTTC	CASSDSVGREQYF
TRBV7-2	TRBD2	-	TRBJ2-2	TGTGCCAGCAGCTTAGTAGGGAGGGGCACCGGGGAGCTGTTTTTT	CASSLVGRGTGELFF
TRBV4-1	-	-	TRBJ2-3	TGCGCCAGCAGCCAAGAGGGCGGGGTGGCAAGAGATACGCAGTATTTT	CASSQEGGVARDTQYF
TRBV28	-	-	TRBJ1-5	TGTGCCAGCACCCAATCAGACCAGCCCCAGCATTTT	CASTQSDQPQHF
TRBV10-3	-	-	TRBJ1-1	TGTGCCATCAGTGAGTCACGTGGGCAGGGTAAGATTGAAGCTTTCTTT	CAISESRGQGKIEAFF
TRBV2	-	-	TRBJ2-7	TGTGCCAGCGAGACCCAGGTTTTCTACGAGCAGTACTTC	CASETQVFYEQYF
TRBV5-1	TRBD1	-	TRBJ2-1	TGCGCCAGCAGCCTAAATCCCGGGACAGGGGCCGGCTCCTACAATGAGCAGTTCTTC	CASSLNPGTGAGSYNEQFF
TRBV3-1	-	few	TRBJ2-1	TGTGCCAGCAGCCAAGATACTCGCTCCCATGAGCAGTTCTTC	CASSQDTRSHEQFF
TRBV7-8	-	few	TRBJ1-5	TGTGCCAGCAGCTTAGCCCTATATCAGCCCCAGCATTTT	CASSLALYQPQHF
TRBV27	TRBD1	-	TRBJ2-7	TGTGCCAGCAGGCCTATCGGCTGGACAGGGGTCACCGAGCAGTACTTC	CASRPIGWTGVTEQYF
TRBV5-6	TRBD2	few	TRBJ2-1	TGTGCCAGCAGCCCGCTGGGTCTAGCGGGGGGGCATATATCGAATGAGCAGTTCTTC	CASSPLGLAGGHISNEQFF
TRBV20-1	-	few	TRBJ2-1	TGCAGTGCTAGGTTGGCGGGGACCTACAATGAGCAGTTCTTC	CSARLAGTYNEQFF
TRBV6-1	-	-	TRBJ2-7	TGTGCCAGCAGGCCAGGGCTTGTCTCCTACGAGCAGTACTTC	CASRPGLVSYEQYF
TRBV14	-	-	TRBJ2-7	TGTGCCAGCAGCAATACCGGTAGGGGGGCCGAGCAGTACTTC	CASSNTGRGAEQYF
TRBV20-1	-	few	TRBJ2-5	TGCAGTGCTAGGGTTGCTGATTTGACCCAGTACTTC	CSARVADLTQYF
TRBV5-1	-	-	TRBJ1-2	TGCGCCAGCAGCTGTGGAGGCAGGTCCCGCTCCAACTATGGCTACACCTTC	CASSCGGRSRSNYGYTF
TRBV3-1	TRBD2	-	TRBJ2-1	TGTGCCAGCAGCCAAGCATCCTCCGGGACTAGCGGGAGGGAGCGGTTCTTC	CASSQASSGTSGRERFF
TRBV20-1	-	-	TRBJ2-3	TGCAGTGCTGACCCCGGGGGCAGGGAAATCACAGATACGCAGTATTTT	CSADPGGREITDTQYF
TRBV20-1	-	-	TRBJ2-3	TGCAGTGCTAGTTTTTTACGTATCACTAGCACAGATACGCAGTATTTT	CSASFLRITSTDTQYF
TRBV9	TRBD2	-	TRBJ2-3	TGTGCCAGCAGCCAAAAAGGGACTAGCGGGGGAGACACAGATACGCAGTATTTT	CASSQKGTSGGDTDTQYF
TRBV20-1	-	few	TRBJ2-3	TGCAGTGCTACCCCCCGCACAGATACGCAGTATTTT	CSATPRTDTQYF
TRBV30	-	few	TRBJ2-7	TGTGCCTGGAGTTTCCGGACAGACTACGAGCAGTACTTC	CAWSFRTDYEQYF
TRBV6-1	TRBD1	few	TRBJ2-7	TGTGCCAGCAGTGGGGGACAGACCGTGTCCCGCGAGCAGTACTTC	CASSGGQTVSREQYF
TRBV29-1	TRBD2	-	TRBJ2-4	TGCAGCGTTGTCGGACTAGCGGAGGCCAAAAACATTCAGTACTTC	CSVVGLAEAKNIQYF
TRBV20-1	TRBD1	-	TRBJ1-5	TGCAGTGCAGGTCGGGACAGGGAAAATCAGCCCCAGCATTTT	CSAGRDRENQPQHF
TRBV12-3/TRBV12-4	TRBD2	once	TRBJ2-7	TGTGCCAGCAGCGGACTAGCGGGGGCCCGGAGCTCCTACAATGAGCAGTACTTC	CASSGLAGARSSYNEQYF